This record covers a single T cell receptor beta chain. Its antigen remains unknown. PCR used 60 Vbeta primers and 13 Jbeta primers. Assay used: immunoSEQ multiplex PCR; TCRdb lists only in-frame clones, some missing. The sample holds fewer than 95,000 clones. The data are from a study of cytomegalovirus exposure and HLA in healthy donors. Turning to the study itself: An earlier analysis found fewer than 140 million unique TCR beta sequences from around 180 million T cells.

From germline, CDR1 is MNHNY and CDR2 SVGAGI (reference sequence). The V segment lost 5 bases and the J segment 5 bases; nucleotides outside the gene matches: 7. The CDR3 is 15 amino acids. Findings of the study overall: The authors later linked a missense DCLRE1C variant to TCR beta V- and J-gene trimming. Earlier analysis yielded a pattern in which most TCR beta V segments were productive about 87% or about 30% of the time. Excluded: some indistinguishable V segments such as TRBV6-2 and TRBV6-3.

Material: PBMCs. The sequence was collected from a woman between 40 and 55 years old in good health and CMV-seropositive. The chain recombines TRBV6-6 with TRBJ2-2; 8 bases match TRBD1. The CDR3 is CASSASRQGTGELFF. As DNA, the CDR3 is TGTGCCAGCAGTGCCTCGAGACAGGGGACCGGGGAGCTGTTTTTT.